This T cell receptor (beta chain) came from a study of blood T cell repertoires in COVID-19. Study-level information: PBMCs, B-cell-depleted T cells, or T cells provided the cDNA or gDNA that made up the material.

Assay: immunoSEQ multiplex PCR; the TCRdb copy retains only in-frame clones and omits some. The table has about 230,000 clones, about 87% seen once; the top ten hold approximately 2.3%. The junction had 5 bases not matched to a gene; V was cut back by 4 bases and J by 1 base. The CDR3 is made up of 15 amino acids. The germline V gene encodes CDR1 MGHDK and CDR2 SYGVNS. The participants were between 18 and 89 years old and came from under 25 US areas. The specimen sequenced was PBMCs or T cells enriched from blood (not recorded which). This chain joins TRBV25-1 and TRBJ1-2, with 8 bases that match TRBD1. The receptor was derived from a woman aged 40 to 50 with acute COVID-19. CDR3 sequence (DNA): TGTGCCAGCAGTGCACAGGACAGGGATAACTATGGCTACACCTTC. Translation gives CASSAQDRDNYGYTF.